This record looks at one TCR beta chain sequence and its context. The sample is drawn from a study of blood T cell repertoires in COVID-19. At the level of the study: Sites across the United States, Italy and Spain contributed samples from acute and convalescent COVID-19. Sample material is recorded as cDNA or gDNA derived from T cells, B-cell-depleted T cells, or PBMCs.

The CDR3 is 13 amino acids. Trimming removed 4 bases from V and 4 bases from J, with 11 bases in between. From germline, CDR1 is MGHRA and CDR2 YSYEKL. How the authors handled the data: Estimates of nucleated cell counts were drawn from the amplification of reference gene primers. The assay was immunoSEQ multiplex PCR, and TCRdb's table has in-frame clones only and misses some. V, J and clone size derive from that table, while D and trimming were established from the DNA sequence. The sample lists approximately 220,000 clones, more than 65% seen once, with 3% in the top ten. Sequencing used peripheral blood. This chain joins TRBV4-1 and TRBJ2-7, with D uncertain. The sequence derives from a woman younger than 45 who had recovered from COVID-19. CDR3 nucleotides: TGCGCCAGCAGCCTGAAAAACCGGTACGAGCAGTACTTC. This gives the protein CASSLKNRYEQYF.